This is a list of T cell receptor beta chains from one sample in a study of vaccination and CD4 T cells after COVID-19. The antigens these receptors bind are not known. Via MiXCR, TCRdb re-called the PCR reads, giving one row per CDR3 protein. The sample consists of roughly 12,000 distinct CDR3 sequences, roughly 30% of them appearing once. The material was CD4+ T cells from blood, cultured in vitro, obtained after SARS-CoV-2 vaccination. The receptors were gathered from a human donor who had recovered from COVID-19. Each CDR3 is given with its conserved first and last residue. The D gene is left open where the match is weak. Expanded clones get a size class; other rows say once, few or many, or leave the size out.

cdr3_length: 17; v_call: TRBV6-2/TRBV6-3; d_call: TRBD2; clone_size: NA; j_call: TRBJ2-1; cdr3_aa: CASSPGRTSGSWDEQFF; cdr3_nt: TGTGCCAGCAGCCCCGGGAGGACTAGCGGGAGTTGGGATGAGCAGTTCTTC
cdr3_length: 15; v_call: TRBV2; d_call: TRBD2; clone_size: few; j_call: TRBJ2-2; cdr3_aa: CASSDWLAGAGELFF; cdr3_nt: TGTGCCAGCAGTGATTGGCTAGCGGGAGCCGGGGAGCTGTTTTTT
cdr3_length: 13; v_call: TRBV6-1; d_call: TRBD1; clone_size: few; j_call: TRBJ2-3; cdr3_aa: CASRTGGRDTQYF; cdr3_nt: TGTGCCAGTAGGACAGGGGGCAGAGATACGCAGTATTTT
cdr3_length: 16; v_call: TRBV19; d_call: TRBD1; clone_size: few; j_call: TRBJ2-6; cdr3_aa: CASSRQGDSGANVLTF; cdr3_nt: TGTGCCAGTAGTAGACAGGGGGACTCTGGGGCCAACGTCCTGACTTTC
cdr3_length: 16; v_call: TRBV7-2; d_call: TRBD2; clone_size: few; j_call: TRBJ2-3; cdr3_aa: CASSLTPGLATDTQYF; cdr3_nt: TGTGCCAGCAGCCTCACTCCGGGACTAGCCACAGATACGCAGTATTTT
cdr3_length: 17; v_call: TRBV4-1; d_call: NA; clone_size: few; j_call: TRBJ2-7; cdr3_aa: CASSQEGFRAAGREQYF; cdr3_nt: TGCGCCAGCAGCCAAGAGGGCTTCAGGGCGGCCGGGCGGGAGCAGTACTTC
cdr3_length: 14; v_call: TRBV27; d_call: NA; clone_size: few; j_call: TRBJ1-1; cdr3_aa: CATRDRQTNTEAFF; cdr3_nt: TGTGCCACCCGGGATAGACAAACGAACACTGAAGCTTTCTTT
cdr3_length: 17; v_call: TRBV6-2/TRBV6-3; d_call: NA; clone_size: NA; j_call: TRBJ2-5; cdr3_aa: CASSYLESGRGKETQYF; cdr3_nt: TGTGCCAGCAGTTACCTCGAGAGTGGGAGAGGTAAAGAGACCCAGTACTTC
cdr3_length: 14; v_call: TRBV28; d_call: TRBD1; clone_size: few; j_call: TRBJ1-1; cdr3_aa: CASSQGQGGTEAFF; cdr3_nt: TGTGCCAGCAGCCAAGGACAGGGGGGGACTGAAGCTTTCTTT
cdr3_length: 13; v_call: TRBV6-5; d_call: NA; clone_size: few; j_call: TRBJ1-2; cdr3_aa: CASSYSRTTVPTF; cdr3_nt: TGTGCCAGCAGTTACTCGAGAACCACTGTTCCCACCTTC
cdr3_length: 15; v_call: TRBV6-1; d_call: NA; clone_size: few; j_call: TRBJ2-7; cdr3_aa: CASSQQGTVTYEQYF; cdr3_nt: TGTGCCAGCAGCCAGCAAGGGACCGTTACCTACGAGCAGTACTTC
cdr3_length: 17; v_call: TRBV28; d_call: TRBD1; clone_size: few; j_call: TRBJ1-5; cdr3_aa: CASSLGSTGATNQPQHF; cdr3_nt: TGTGCCAGCAGTTTAGGGTCAACAGGGGCGACAAATCAGCCCCAGCATTTT
cdr3_length: 14; v_call: TRBV7-7; d_call: TRBD1; clone_size: NA; j_call: TRBJ2-7; cdr3_aa: CASSLGQGLYEQYF; cdr3_nt: TGTGCTAGCAGCTTGGGACAGGGGCTGTACGAGCAGTACTTC
cdr3_length: 17; v_call: TRBV6-1; d_call: TRBD2; clone_size: few; j_call: TRBJ2-1; cdr3_aa: CASRRLAGGPSYNEQFF; cdr3_nt: TGTGCCAGCAGACGACTAGCGGGAGGCCCATCCTACAATGAGCAGTTCTTC
cdr3_length: 15; v_call: TRBV7-2; d_call: NA; clone_size: once; j_call: TRBJ1-2; cdr3_aa: CASGFMDATGKGYTF; cdr3_nt: TGTGCCAGCGGCTTTATGGACGCTACCGGGAAGGGCTACACCTTC
cdr3_length: 14; v_call: TRBV19; d_call: NA; clone_size: few; j_call: TRBJ2-7; cdr3_aa: CASSARQTSYEQYF; cdr3_nt: TGTGCCAGTAGTGCGCGGCAGACCTCCTACGAGCAGTACTTC
cdr3_length: 11; v_call: TRBV30; d_call: NA; clone_size: NA; j_call: TRBJ2-5; cdr3_aa: CAWSGGETQYF; cdr3_nt: TGTGCCTGGAGTGGGGGGGAGACCCAGTACTTC
cdr3_length: 13; v_call: TRBV28; d_call: TRBD1; clone_size: NA; j_call: TRBJ1-2; cdr3_aa: CASLVDRARGYTF; cdr3_nt: TGTGCCAGCCTCGTCGACAGGGCACGCGGCTACACCTTC
cdr3_length: 17; v_call: TRBV6-5; d_call: TRBD1; clone_size: NA; j_call: TRBJ2-7; cdr3_aa: CASSYSSQGTGKYEQYF; cdr3_nt: TGTGCCAGCAGTTACTCGAGCCAGGGGACAGGGAAATACGAGCAGTACTTC
cdr3_length: 13; v_call: TRBV24-1; d_call: NA; clone_size: NA; j_call: TRBJ1-2; cdr3_aa: CATRGPLNYGYTF; cdr3_nt: TGTGCCACCAGGGGTCCGCTTAACTATGGCTACACCTTC
cdr3_length: 18; v_call: TRBV7-3; d_call: TRBD2; clone_size: NA; j_call: TRBJ2-3; cdr3_aa: CASSSTSGGGGTTDTQYF; cdr3_nt: TGTGCCAGCAGCTCAACTAGCGGGGGAGGTGGGACCACAGATACGCAGTATTTT
cdr3_length: 16; v_call: TRBV5-1; d_call: NA; clone_size: few; j_call: TRBJ2-1; cdr3_aa: CASSLDLNRPADEQFF; cdr3_nt: TGCGCCAGCAGCTTGGATTTGAACCGGCCCGCGGATGAGCAGTTCTTC
cdr3_length: 15; v_call: TRBV27; d_call: NA; clone_size: few; j_call: TRBJ2-4; cdr3_aa: CASSLSTRGVDIQYF; cdr3_nt: TGTGCCAGCAGTTTATCGACAAGGGGGGTGGACATTCAGTACTTC
cdr3_length: 15; v_call: TRBV7-2; d_call: TRBD1; clone_size: NA; j_call: TRBJ1-3; cdr3_aa: CASSLDRGFGNTIYF; cdr3_nt: TGTGCCAGCAGCTTAGACAGGGGGTTTGGAAACACCATATATTTT
cdr3_length: 14; v_call: TRBV28; d_call: TRBD1; clone_size: few; j_call: TRBJ1-5; cdr3_aa: CASTGDSINQPQHF; cdr3_nt: TGTGCCAGCACCGGGGACAGTATCAATCAGCCCCAGCATTTT
cdr3_length: 13; v_call: TRBV20-1; d_call: NA; clone_size: few; j_call: TRBJ2-2; cdr3_aa: CSAKGTLSGELFF; cdr3_nt: TGCAGTGCAAAGGGGACACTGAGCGGGGAGCTGTTTTTT
cdr3_length: 15; v_call: TRBV20-1; d_call: NA; clone_size: few; j_call: TRBJ1-6; cdr3_aa: CSASFHEGENSPLHF; cdr3_nt: TGCAGTGCTTCCTTCCATGAGGGGGAGAATTCACCCCTCCACTTT
cdr3_length: 13; v_call: TRBV29-1; d_call: NA; clone_size: once; j_call: TRBJ2-1; cdr3_aa: CSAFRRTYNEQFF; cdr3_nt: TGCAGCGCCTTCCGCCGCACCTACAATGAGCAGTTCTTC
cdr3_length: 12; v_call: TRBV28; d_call: NA; clone_size: NA; j_call: TRBJ1-2; cdr3_aa: CASSGGGYGYTF; cdr3_nt: TGTGCCAGCTCCGGAGGTGGCTATGGCTACACCTTC
cdr3_length: 16; v_call: TRBV5-1; d_call: NA; clone_size: few; j_call: TRBJ1-6; cdr3_aa: CASREGPRESNSPLHF; cdr3_nt: TGCGCCAGCAGGGAGGGGCCCAGGGAGTCTAATTCACCCCTCCACTTT
cdr3_length: 13; v_call: TRBV12-3/TRBV12-4; d_call: TRBD1; clone_size: NA; j_call: TRBJ1-1; cdr3_aa: CASRRQGATEAFF; cdr3_nt: TGTGCCAGCAGACGACAGGGCGCCACTGAAGCTTTCTTT
cdr3_length: 14; v_call: TRBV7-9; d_call: NA; clone_size: NA; j_call: TRBJ2-5; cdr3_aa: CASSLALAGETQYF; cdr3_nt: TGTGCCAGCAGCTTAGCGTTGGCCGGAGAGACCCAGTACTTC
cdr3_length: 15; v_call: TRBV24-1; d_call: NA; clone_size: NA; j_call: TRBJ2-1; cdr3_aa: CATSDLDPLGDEQFF; cdr3_nt: TGTGCCACCAGTGATTTGGATCCCTTAGGCGATGAGCAGTTCTTC
cdr3_length: 13; v_call: TRBV11-2; d_call: NA; clone_size: few; j_call: TRBJ1-2; cdr3_aa: CASSLVRAGGYTF; cdr3_nt: TGTGCCAGCAGCTTAGTCAGGGCGGGGGGCTACACCTTC
cdr3_length: 14; v_call: TRBV29-1; d_call: NA; clone_size: medium-sized; j_call: TRBJ1-1; cdr3_aa: CSAIPTRESTEAFF; cdr3_nt: TGCAGCGCAATACCGACGAGGGAATCCACTGAAGCTTTCTTT
cdr3_length: 11; v_call: TRBV28; d_call: NA; clone_size: few; j_call: TRBJ2-7; cdr3_aa: CASHRSYEQYF; cdr3_nt: TGTGCCAGCCACCGCTCCTACGAGCAGTACTTC
cdr3_length: 11; v_call: TRBV7-9; d_call: NA; clone_size: NA; j_call: TRBJ2-3; cdr3_aa: CASGQQDTQYF; cdr3_nt: TGTGCCAGCGGACAACAAGATACGCAGTATTTT
cdr3_length: 14; v_call: TRBV12-3/TRBV12-4; d_call: TRBD1; clone_size: NA; j_call: TRBJ1-5; cdr3_aa: CASRQTGVNQPQHF; cdr3_nt: TGTGCCAGCAGGCAAACAGGGGTCAATCAGCCCCAGCATTTT
cdr3_length: 12; v_call: TRBV5-1; d_call: NA; clone_size: once; j_call: TRBJ2-5; cdr3_aa: CASSRGQETQYF; cdr3_nt: TGCGCCAGCAGCCGAGGCCAAGAGACCCAGTACTTC
cdr3_length: 16; v_call: TRBV5-4; d_call: TRBD2; clone_size: few; j_call: TRBJ2-4; cdr3_aa: CASSSRSLAGVWVQYF; cdr3_nt: TGTGCCAGCAGCTCCAGATCACTAGCGGGAGTTTGGGTTCAGTACTTC
cdr3_length: 12; v_call: TRBV5-4; d_call: NA; clone_size: few; j_call: TRBJ2-7; cdr3_aa: CASSLWRNEQYF; cdr3_nt: TGTGCCAGCAGCTTGTGGCGGAACGAGCAGTACTTC